Listed below are T cell receptor beta chains from one sample, sequenced in a study of blood T cell repertoires in COVID-19. The data were produced by immunoSEQ multiplex PCR, yet TCRdb's version contains in-frame clones alone and is incomplete. The sample has some 220,000 clones, about 79% seen once. The sequenced material came from peripheral blood. These receptor sequences come from a man in his fifties or sixties with active or convalescent COVID-19. CDR3s include the opening cysteine and the closing phenylalanine or tryptophan. The D gene is left open where the match is weak. The size of a clone is reported for some rows only, either as once, few or many, or as a class for expanded clones.

D gene: TRBD2
clone size: .
V gene: TRBV4-3
J gene: TRBJ2-1
CDR3 protein: CASSQATGGSYNEQFF
CDR3 DNA: TGCGCCAGCAGCCAAGCAACCGGGGGGTCCTACAATGAGCAGTTCTTC

D gene: TRBD1
clone size: few
V gene: TRBV6-4
J gene: TRBJ1-2
CDR3 protein: CASKQGEGYTF
CDR3 DNA: TGTGCCAGCAAACAGGGGGAAGGCTACACCTTC

D gene: .
clone size: .
V gene: TRBV5-6
J gene: TRBJ1-1
CDR3 protein: CASSLAWAGAEAFF
CDR3 DNA: TGTGCCAGCAGCTTGGCCTGGGCAGGGGCTGAAGCTTTCTTT

D gene: .
clone size: .
V gene: TRBV4-2
J gene: TRBJ1-4
CDR3 protein: CASSQTSGATNEKLFF
CDR3 DNA: TGTGCCAGCAGCCAAACCTCCGGGGCAACTAATGAAAAACTGTTTTTT

D gene: .
clone size: .
V gene: TRBV5-4
J gene: TRBJ2-3
CDR3 protein: CASSLGSFSTDTQYF
CDR3 DNA: TGTGCCAGCAGCTTGGGGAGTTTTAGCACAGATACGCAGTATTTT

D gene: TRBD2
clone size: .
V gene: TRBV7-3
J gene: TRBJ2-2
CDR3 protein: CASSLIGLAGGAGELFF
CDR3 DNA: TGTGCCAGCAGCTTAATTGGCCTAGCGGGAGGAGCCGGGGAGCTGTTTTTT

D gene: .
clone size: .
V gene: TRBV6-2/TRBV6-3
J gene: TRBJ2-2
CDR3 protein: CASSYGGTNTGELFF
CDR3 DNA: TGTGCCAGCAGTTACGGCGGAACTAACACCGGGGAGCTGTTTTTT

D gene: .
clone size: .
V gene: TRBV3-1/TRBV3-2
J gene: TRBJ2-2
CDR3 protein: CASSLWRENTGELFF
CDR3 DNA: TGTGCCAGCAGCCTCTGGCGGGAGAACACCGGGGAGCTGTTTTTT

D gene: .
clone size: .
V gene: TRBV7-8
J gene: TRBJ1-1
CDR3 protein: CASSYYLNTEAFF
CDR3 DNA: TGTGCCAGCAGCTACTATTTGAACACTGAAGCTTTCTTT

D gene: TRBD1
clone size: .
V gene: TRBV6-5
J gene: TRBJ2-5
CDR3 protein: CASSYATGIQETQYF
CDR3 DNA: TGTGCCAGCAGTTACGCGACAGGGATCCAAGAGACCCAGTACTTC

D gene: .
clone size: .
V gene: TRBV7-6
J gene: TRBJ1-1
CDR3 protein: CASSPGGTEAFF
CDR3 DNA: TGTGCCAGCAGCCCCGGGGGAACTGAAGCTTTCTTT

D gene: TRBD2
clone size: .
V gene: TRBV5-4
J gene: TRBJ2-1
CDR3 protein: CASSLGISGEYNEQFF
CDR3 DNA: TGTGCCAGCAGCTTGGGCATCAGCGGGGAATACAATGAGCAGTTCTTC

D gene: TRBD1
clone size: once
V gene: TRBV18
J gene: TRBJ2-2
CDR3 protein: CASSPGQGGNTGELFF
CDR3 DNA: TGTGCCAGCTCACCAGGACAGGGGGGGAACACCGGGGAGCTGTTTTTT

D gene: TRBD1
clone size: .
V gene: TRBV19
J gene: TRBJ2-3
CDR3 protein: CASSIFSGDRSTDTQYF
CDR3 DNA: TGTGCCAGTAGTATCTTCTCGGGGGACAGGTCTACAGATACGCAGTATTTT

D gene: .
clone size: .
V gene: TRBV6-2/TRBV6-3
J gene: TRBJ2-5
CDR3 protein: CASSLRQPEYSETQYF
CDR3 DNA: TGTGCCAGCAGTCTTCGACAGCCCGAGTACTCAGAGACCCAGTACTTC

D gene: .
clone size: once
V gene: TRBV27
J gene: TRBJ2-1
CDR3 protein: CASRLDSFNEQFF
CDR3 DNA: TGTGCCAGCAGACTGGACAGTTTCAATGAGCAGTTCTTC

D gene: .
clone size: .
V gene: TRBV27
J gene: TRBJ2-7
CDR3 protein: CASSTTRHRTYEQYF
CDR3 DNA: TGTGCCAGCAGTACAACTCGACACCGAACCTACGAGCAGTACTTC

D gene: TRBD2
clone size: .
V gene: TRBV6-5
J gene: TRBJ2-2
CDR3 protein: CASSFGLVGTGELFF
CDR3 DNA: TGTGCCAGCAGTTTCGGACTAGTTGGCACCGGGGAGCTGTTTTTT

D gene: TRBD1
clone size: .
V gene: TRBV5-4
J gene: TRBJ1-1
CDR3 protein: CASSPDDRELPTEAFF
CDR3 DNA: TGTGCCAGCAGTCCTGACGACAGGGAGCTTCCCACTGAAGCTTTCTTT

D gene: TRBD1
clone size: .
V gene: TRBV5-4
J gene: TRBJ2-4
CDR3 protein: CASSFQGAAKNIQYF
CDR3 DNA: TGTGCCAGCAGCTTCCAGGGGGCAGCCAAAAACATTCAGTACTTC

D gene: .
clone size: .
V gene: TRBV27
J gene: TRBJ1-2
CDR3 protein: CASSADGVISFGYTF
CDR3 DNA: TGTGCCAGCAGTGCCGACGGAGTAATATCTTTTGGCTACACCTTC

D gene: TRBD2
clone size: once
V gene: TRBV10-1
J gene: TRBJ2-4
CDR3 protein: CASSEASGSRLAKNIQYF
CDR3 DNA: TGCGCCAGCAGTGAAGCTAGCGGGAGCCGCCTGGCCAAAAACATTCAGTACTTC

D gene: .
clone size: .
V gene: TRBV5-4
J gene: TRBJ1-2
CDR3 protein: CASRGSDGGYTF
CDR3 DNA: TGTGCCAGCAGAGGGAGCGACGGTGGCTACACCTTC

D gene: .
clone size: .
V gene: TRBV14
J gene: TRBJ2-7
CDR3 protein: CASSHQAARTVLYEQYF
CDR3 DNA: TGTGCCAGCAGCCACCAAGCAGCCCGGACAGTCTTGTACGAGCAGTACTTC

D gene: TRBD2
clone size: .
V gene: TRBV15
J gene: TRBJ2-4
CDR3 protein: CATSSLKAGGGNIQYF
CDR3 DNA: TGTGCCACCAGCAGCCTGAAAGCGGGGGGAGGGAACATTCAGTACTTC

D gene: .
clone size: .
V gene: TRBV6-2/TRBV6-3
J gene: TRBJ1-5
CDR3 protein: CASSFLGPRNQPQHF
CDR3 DNA: TGTGCCAGCAGTTTTTTGGGGCCCCGCAATCAGCCCCAGCATTTT

D gene: .
clone size: .
V gene: TRBV28
J gene: TRBJ2-5
CDR3 protein: CASSLNEDSFQETQYF
CDR3 DNA: TGTGCCAGCAGTTTAAACGAGGACAGCTTTCAAGAGACCCAGTACTTC

D gene: TRBD1
clone size: .
V gene: TRBV7-9
J gene: TRBJ1-1
CDR3 protein: CASSLREGALNTEAFF
CDR3 DNA: TGTGCCAGCAGCCTCAGAGAGGGGGCTCTGAACACTGAAGCTTTCTTT

D gene: .
clone size: .
V gene: TRBV4-1
J gene: TRBJ1-1
CDR3 protein: CASSQVGGNTEAFF
CDR3 DNA: TGCGCCAGCAGCCAAGTCGGGGGGAACACTGAAGCTTTCTTT

D gene: .
clone size: .
V gene: TRBV4-3
J gene: TRBJ2-3
CDR3 protein: CASSQDLGDGDTQYF
CDR3 DNA: TGCGCCAGCAGCCAAGATTTGGGAGATGGAGATACGCAGTATTTT

D gene: TRBD1
clone size: .
V gene: TRBV5-1
J gene: TRBJ1-2
CDR3 protein: CASSLGDREGGYTF
CDR3 DNA: TGCGCCAGCAGCTTGGGGGACAGGGAAGGTGGCTACACCTTC

D gene: TRBD2
clone size: .
V gene: TRBV6-1
J gene: TRBJ2-4
CDR3 protein: CASSVGLAGAPKNIQYF
CDR3 DNA: TGTGCCAGCAGTGTTGGTCTAGCGGGGGCCCCGAAAAACATTCAGTACTTC

D gene: .
clone size: .
V gene: TRBV27
J gene: TRBJ1-4
CDR3 protein: CASSPQGFATNEKLFF
CDR3 DNA: TGTGCCAGCAGCCCACAGGGTTTCGCAACTAATGAAAAACTGTTTTTT

D gene: TRBD2
clone size: once
V gene: TRBV7-2
J gene: TRBJ2-7
CDR3 protein: CASSLKTSHEQYF
CDR3 DNA: TGTGCCAGCAGCTTAAAGACTAGCCACGAGCAGTACTTC

D gene: .
clone size: .
V gene: TRBV7-2
J gene: TRBJ2-1
CDR3 protein: CASSLVGGNYNEQFF
CDR3 DNA: TGTGCCAGCAGCTTAGTAGGGGGAAACTACAATGAGCAGTTCTTC

D gene: TRBD1
clone size: .
V gene: TRBV19
J gene: TRBJ2-7
CDR3 protein: CASSIPGQGSYEQYF
CDR3 DNA: TGTGCCAGTAGTATTCCGGGACAGGGCTCCTACGAGCAGTACTTC

D gene: TRBD1
clone size: .
V gene: TRBV5-1
J gene: TRBJ1-4
CDR3 protein: CASSFQGGYEKLFF
CDR3 DNA: TGCGCCAGCAGCTTTCAAGGGGGCTATGAAAAACTGTTTTTT

D gene: .
clone size: .
V gene: TRBV7-9
J gene: TRBJ2-6
CDR3 protein: CASSLFSLRRSGANVLTF
CDR3 DNA: TGTGCCAGCAGCTTATTTTCATTGAGGAGATCTGGGGCCAACGTCCTGACTTTC

D gene: .
clone size: .
V gene: TRBV29-1
J gene: TRBJ1-1
CDR3 protein: CSVLSGQTGNTEAFF
CDR3 DNA: TGCAGCGTTCTATCTGGACAGACAGGTAACACTGAAGCTTTCTTT

D gene: TRBD1
clone size: .
V gene: TRBV29-1
J gene: TRBJ1-2
CDR3 protein: CSVDDTGTGLFGYTF
CDR3 DNA: TGCAGCGTTGATGATACCGGGACAGGGCTCTTTGGCTACACCTTC

D gene: .
clone size: .
V gene: TRBV2
J gene: TRBJ2-2
CDR3 protein: CASRVVGGELFF
CDR3 DNA: TGTGCCAGCAGAGTAGTTGGCGGGGAGCTGTTTTTT

D gene: TRBD2
clone size: .
V gene: TRBV6-1
J gene: TRBJ2-7
CDR3 protein: CASSVAPGLGVYEQYF
CDR3 DNA: TGTGCCAGCAGTGTCGCGCCGGGACTAGGGGTCTACGAGCAGTACTTC

D gene: .
clone size: .
V gene: TRBV3-1/TRBV3-2
J gene: TRBJ2-1
CDR3 protein: CASSGWEPEQFF
CDR3 DNA: TGTGCCAGCAGCGGATGGGAGCCCGAGCAGTTCTTC

D gene: .
clone size: .
V gene: TRBV28
J gene: TRBJ1-2
CDR3 protein: CASSLPGGVYTF
CDR3 DNA: TGTGCCAGCAGTTTACCGGGGGGCGTCTACACCTTC

D gene: TRBD2
clone size: .
V gene: TRBV5-4
J gene: TRBJ2-3
CDR3 protein: CASSPGLAGGDTQYF
CDR3 DNA: TGTGCCAGCAGCCCGGGACTAGCGGGGGGAGATACGCAGTATTTT

D gene: .
clone size: .
V gene: TRBV3-1/TRBV3-2
J gene: TRBJ1-1
CDR3 protein: CASTQPGVDTEAFF
CDR3 DNA: TGTGCCAGCACCCAGCCAGGGGTGGACACTGAAGCTTTCTTT

D gene: .
clone size: .
V gene: TRBV19
J gene: TRBJ1-1
CDR3 protein: CASSPLPNTEAFF
CDR3 DNA: TGTGCCAGTTCCCCTCTTCCCAACACTGAAGCTTTCTTT

D gene: TRBD1
clone size: .
V gene: TRBV11-3
J gene: TRBJ1-2
CDR3 protein: CASSLVGTGFGYTF
CDR3 DNA: TGTGCCAGCAGCTTAGTTGGGACAGGGTTTGGCTACACCTTC

D gene: .
clone size: .
V gene: TRBV7-2
J gene: TRBJ2-3
CDR3 protein: CASSLSGGLTRDTQYF
CDR3 DNA: TGTGCCAGCAGCCTCTCCGGCGGGCTTACCCGCGATACGCAGTATTTT

D gene: TRBD2
clone size: .
V gene: TRBV13
J gene: TRBJ2-3
CDR3 protein: CASSLGTSVLQIDTQYF
CDR3 DNA: TGTGCCAGCAGCTTAGGTACTAGCGTCCTACAGATTGATACGCAGTATTTT

D gene: TRBD2
clone size: once
V gene: TRBV28
J gene: TRBJ2-3
CDR3 protein: CASSLKGLAGYTDTQYF
CDR3 DNA: TGTGCCAGCAGTTTAAAAGGACTAGCGGGATACACAGATACGCAGTATTTT

D gene: .
clone size: .
V gene: TRBV5-1
J gene: TRBJ2-3
CDR3 protein: CASSLERLQDTQYF
CDR3 DNA: TGCGCCAGCAGCTTGGAGCGGTTACAAGATACGCAGTATTTT

D gene: TRBD1
clone size: .
V gene: TRBV5-6
J gene: TRBJ1-1
CDR3 protein: CASSLQGARVTEAFF
CDR3 DNA: TGTGCCAGCAGCCTACAGGGGGCTCGCGTCACTGAAGCTTTCTTT